The present entry profiles one T cell receptor (beta chain) with its context. The target antigen is unknown. In TCRdb, the PCR reads were re-called with MiXCR into one record per CDR3 protein. The sample holds about 640,000 distinct CDR3 sequences; just under 20% are singletons and the top ten take roughly 0.9%. This sample was taken from a study of molecular identifiers for immune sequencing clone quantification. Overall study results and limits: Clones above 20 RNA copies held over 99% of effector molecules, under 1% in naive cells. Highly expanded clone sizes could be underestimated through barcode sharing by identical TCR molecules.

The germline V gene encodes CDR1 MNHEY and CDR2 SVGAGI. This CDR3 spans 17 amino acids. V gave up 3 bases and J gave up 5 bases; unmatched junction bases: 11. A CD8+CD4-CCR7+CD45RA+ phenotype served as the sorting definition for naive CD8 T cells. The source material was naive CD8+ T cells from blood, with Jurkat cell RNA spiked in. Subset meaning: FACS-sorted CD8+CD4-CCR7+CD45RA+ naive T cells. The clonotype originates from a human donor in good health. Some libraries in this study had Jurkat cell RNA spiked in. V and J are TRBV6-5 and TRBJ2-1; TRBD2 matches 9 bases. The DNA of the CDR3 is TGTGCCAGCAGTTATGGGGCGGGAGGGCCATTAAACAATGAGCAGTTCTTC. It is translated as CASSYGAGGPLNNEQFF.